The clone carrying this T cell receptor (beta chain) has only a few counts. Its antigen is as yet unknown. CDR1 and CDR2 from the germline V gene are SGHAT and FQNNGV. Unmatched junction bases numbered 6, after V lost 0 bases and J lost 7 bases. The CDR3 runs 15 residues. These data come from a study of OX40 agonist ivuxolimab in advanced cancers. The study, taken as a whole, reports: CD8+ T cells averaged more expanded clones than CD4+.

Measured with immunoSEQ multiplex PCR; TCRdb has only the in-frame clones, and not every one. The sample lists some 100,000 clones; just over 90% were seen once. The sequenced sample was CD4+ or CD8+ T cells sorted from blood, obtained in a trial of the OX40 agonist ivuxolimab. The receptor's source is an adult with an advanced solid tumor such as melanoma, head and neck, liver or kidney cancer. The rearrangement joins TRBV11-2 to TRBJ2-1; 7 nucleotides agree with TRBD2. For the CDR3, the DNA is TGTGCCAGCAGCTTAGAGGGTCGGGGGGAGAATGAGCAGTTCTTC. Translated, it gives CASSLEGRGENEQFF.